One sample yielded the 22 T cell receptor beta chains listed below, sequenced in a study of blood T cell repertoires in COVID-19. Repertoires were generated with immunoSEQ multiplex PCR, while TCRdb's copy carries only in-frame clones and drops some. The sample lists 52,000 or so clones, 75% to 90% occurring once. The material sequenced was peripheral blood. The receptor source for this set is an older woman with active COVID-19.

The chain carries TRBV5-1 and TRBJ2-7; 10 bases line up with TRBD1. The CDR3 has 16 residues. Germline trimming cut 4 bases from V and 3 bases from J; bases unmatched to any gene: 10. The germline V gene has CDR1 SGHRS and CDR2 YFSETQ. The CDR3 here is CASSPTGTGAVYEQYF. CDR3 nucleotide sequence: TGCGCCAGCAGCCCTACCGGGACAGGGGCTGTCTACGAGCAGTACTTC.

This sequence joins TRBV5-1 and TRBJ2-2; D may be TRBD1 (5 bases). V was cut by 4 bases and J by 6 bases, with 16 bases left in between. Germline V gene sequence: CDR1 SGHRS, CDR2 YFSETQ. The CDR3 is made up of 15 amino acids. CDR3 sequence (DNA): TGCGCCAGCAGCCCTAGGACATCTCACCCCGGGGAGCTGTTTTTT. Encoded protein: CASSPRTSHPGELFF.

CDR3 sequence (DNA): TGTGCCAGCAGCTTAACATTCGGCGGAACTCAGTACTTC. It codes for CASSLTFGGTQYF. The chain carries TRBV7-9 and TRBJ2-4; D gene uncertain. Germline-derived CDR1 and CDR2 are SEHNR and FQNEAQ (reference sequence). This CDR3 has 13 residues. The ends were cut back, 2 bases at V and 12 bases at J, with 14 bases in the middle. Drawing the rest from reference TRBV7-9 and TRBJ2-4, the complete variable domain is DTGVSQNPRHKITKRGQNVTFRCDPISEHNRLYWYRQTLGQGPEFLTYFQNEAQLEKSRLLSDRFSAERPKGSFSTLEIQRTEQGDSAMYLCASSLTFGGTQYFGAGTRLSVL.

This rearrangement joins TRBV10-1 to TRBJ2-2; the D gene is possibly TRBD2 (5 bases). From germline, CDR1 is WNHNN and CDR2 SYGVQD (reference sequence). CDR3 length: 14 amino acids. The V end lost 3 bases, the J end lost 3 bases, and 8 bases lay between the germline ends. The CDR3 region has the DNA TGCGCCAGCAGTGACCAGGAGGACACCGGGGAGCTGTTTTTT. It encodes CASSDQEDTGELFF.

The chain is built from TRBV27 and TRBJ2-7, with D maybe TRBD2 (7 bases). This CDR3 has 15 amino acids. The germline V gene has CDR1 MNHEY and CDR2 SMNVEV (reference sequence). V gave up 0 bases and J gave up 3 bases, with 12 bases separating them. CDR3 in amino acids: CASSLSGGGLYEQYF. In DNA, the CDR3 is TGTGCCAGCAGTTTATCGGGGGGGGGCCTCTACGAGCAGTACTTC.

The gene calls are TRBV19 and TRBJ2-7, with 9 bases fitting TRBD1. After removal of 3 bases from V and 6 bases from J, the junction contained 12 bases not matched to a gene. This CDR3 spans 16 amino acids. Germline V gene data show CDR1 as LNHDA and CDR2 as SQIVND (reference sequence). CDR3 in amino acids: CASSMGQGSYSLEQYF. CDR3 bases: TGTGCCAGTAGTATGGGACAGGGTTCGTATTCTCTCGAGCAGTACTTC.

DNA of the CDR3: TGTGCCACCAGCAGAGATAGGAGCTCCTACAATGAGCAGTTCTTC. This codes for CATSRDRSSYNEQFF. The chain recombines TRBV15 with TRBJ2-1; D is unresolved. This CDR3 comprises 15 residues. Germline assignment: CDR1 LNHNV and CDR2 YYDKDF (reference sequence). V lost 0 bases to trimming and J lost 0 bases, with 6 bases between them.

A single count supports this clone. The chain uses TRBV6-1 and TRBJ2-1; 9 bases are a match to TRBD2. The CDR3 is made up of 15 amino acids. The germline gives CDR1 MNHNS, CDR2 SASEGT. J gave up 4 bases and V 1 base, and 2 bases lay outside the gene matches. CDR3 protein: CASSEDLAGYNEQFF. CDR3 in DNA: TGTGCCAGCAGTGAAGATCTAGCGGGATACAATGAGCAGTTCTTC.

The rearrangement joins TRBV6-5 to TRBJ2-1; 12 nucleotides align to TRBD2. This CDR3 region has 14 residues. Germline V gene lookup returns CDR1 MNHEY and CDR2 SVGAGI. Trimming cost V 5 bases and J 7 bases; bases outside gene matches: 3. In DNA, the CDR3 is TGTGCCAGCAGTCGACTAGCGGGGGCGAATGAGCAGTTCTTC. It specifies CASSRLAGANEQFF.

This clone was seen a few times. V and J are TRBV18 and TRBJ1-4; D is possibly TRBD1 (6 bases). Germline lookup yields CDR1 KGHSH and CDR2 LQKENI. CDR3 size: 13 residues. Trimming stripped 2 bases from V and 8 bases from J, with 9 bases between. CDR3 sequence: CASSPDQGEKLFF. The CDR3 bases are TGTGCCAGCTCACCAGACCAGGGGGAAAAACTGTTTTTT.

By proportion, this clone is medium-sized. The chain is built from TRBV7-9 and TRBJ2-1; the D is unclear. CDR3 size: 11 residues. CDR1 and CDR2 from the germline V gene are SEHNR and FQNEAQ (reference sequence). V shed 5 bases and J shed 7 bases, with 6 bases lying between them. CDR3 nucleotides: TGTGCCAGCAGCCGAACTAATGAGCAGTTCTTC. Translation: CASSRTNEQFF. Combining the CDR3 with reference TRBV7-9 and TRBJ2-1 gives the whole variable domain DTGVSQNPRHKITKRGQNVTFRCDPISEHNRLYWYRQTLGQGPEFLTYFQNEAQLEKSRLLSDRFSAERPKGSFSTLEIQRTEQGDSAMYLCASSRTNEQFFGPGTRLTVL.

The rearrangement links TRBV5-6 to TRBJ1-3; D call uncertain. V lost 1 base to trimming and J lost 4 bases, with 15 bases between them. Germline CDR1 reads SGHDT; CDR2 reads YYEEEE. The CDR3 has 16 amino acids. CDR3 DNA: TGTGCCAGCAGCTTGTTCGGCGGGCGCCTCGGAAACACCATATATTTT. Its translation is CASSLFGGRLGNTIYF.

The chain is built from TRBV30 and TRBJ1-2, with 7 positions matching TRBD1. CDR1 GTSNPN and CDR2 SVGIG come from the germline V gene (reference sequence). V lost 6 bases, J lost 1 base, and 8 bases stayed unmatched. The CDR3 totals 14 residues. CDR3 bases: TGTGCCTGCCAGGGACAGCAGAATAACTATGGCTACACCTTC. This sequence encodes CACQGQQNNYGYTF.

This chain uses TRBV27 with TRBJ2-7, with a tentative D call TRBD1 (6 bases). This CDR3 has 13 residues. The germline V gene encodes CDR1 MNHEY and CDR2 SMNVEV (reference sequence). Trimming shortened V by 2 bases and J by 5 bases, and 10 bases separated the two germline ends. The chain's CDR3 is CASSLRAGDEQYF. CDR3 coding DNA: TGTGCCAGCAGTTTAAGGGCAGGGGACGAGCAGTACTTC.

Here the CDR3 DNA reads TGTGCCAGCATAAAGGAGGAGGGGGCGAGCGAGCAGTACTTC. It translates to CASIKEEGASEQYF. V is TRBV6-6 and J is TRBJ2-7; the D gene is possibly TRBD1 (7 bases). The germline CDR1 and CDR2 sequences are MNHNY and SVGAGI (reference sequence). CDR3 length equals 14 residues. V was trimmed by 7 bases and J by 6 bases, leaving 19 bases between them.

The chain carries TRBV6-5 and TRBJ1-2, with TRBD1 identical over 9 bases. The CDR3 loop spans 13 amino acids. The V segment lost 2 bases and the J segment 8 bases; nucleotides outside the gene matches: 3. Germline V gene data show CDR1 as MNHEY and CDR2 as SVGAGI. The CDR3 loop is CASSYTQGAGYTF. The CDR3 nucleotides are TGTGCCAGCAGTTACACACAGGGGGCCGGCTACACCTTC.

The rearrangement joins TRBV5-1 to TRBJ1-3; no reliable D call. Trimming left V 3 bases short and J 0 bases short, with 7 bases between. CDR3 size: 14 residues. Germline CDR1 reads SGHRS; CDR2 reads YFSETQ. The CDR3 region is CASSSQASGNTIYF. In nucleotides, the CDR3 is TGCGCCAGCAGCTCTCAGGCCTCTGGAAACACCATATATTTT.

CDR3 nucleotides: TGTGCCAGCAGCCAAGTCCTACAAGAGACCCAGTACTTC. Its translation: CASSQVLQETQYF. This sequence joins TRBV3-1 (or the pseudogene TRBV3-2) and TRBJ2-5; unclear D gene. Looked up from germline, CDR1 is LGHDT and CDR2 is YNNKEL (reference sequence). The CDR3 consists of 13 residues. V dropped 1 base and J dropped 2 bases, with 5 bases sitting between them.

This rearrangement joins TRBV19 to TRBJ1-2; unclear D gene. There are 13 residues in the CDR3. Germline V gives CDR1 LNHDA, CDR2 SQIVND (reference sequence). V was pared by 4 bases and J by 2 bases, with 8 bases between. Written as DNA, the CDR3 is TGTGCCAGTAGTACTACCCTCAACTATGGCTACACCTTC. Protein: CASSTTLNYGYTF.

The CDR3 reads CASIPDSSSYEQYF. In DNA, the CDR3 is TGTGCCAGCATCCCGGACAGTAGCTCCTACGAGCAGTACTTC. The rearrangement links TRBV2 to TRBJ2-7, with a weak D call TRBD1 (6 bases). The CDR3 spans 14 residues. The V end lost 7 bases, the J end lost 0 bases, and 13 bases lay between the germline ends. The germline V gene encodes CDR1 SNHLY and CDR2 FYNNEI. Looking up the rest from reference TRBV2 and TRBJ2-7 gives the full variable domain: EPEVTQTPSHQVTQMGQEVILRCVPISNHLYFYWYRQILGQKVEFLVSFYNNEISEKSEIFDDQFSVERPDGSNFTLKIRSTKLEDSAMYFCASIPDSSSYEQYFGPGTRLTVT.

The V gene is TRBV7-2, the J gene TRBJ2-7; TRBD2 is a possible D gene (5 bases). The CDR3 extends over 14 amino acids. The germline CDR1 and CDR2 sequences are SGHTA and FQGNSA. The V end was cut by 4 bases, the J end by 3 bases, with 13 bases between. Here the CDR3 DNA reads TGTGCCAGCAGCTCCAGGACGGGGAACTACGAGCAGTACTTC. This codes for CASSSRTGNYEQYF.

The chain couples TRBV18 to TRBJ2-7; 7 bases map to TRBD1. Germline CDR1 is KGHSH and CDR2 is LQKENI. Trimming at V came to 6 bases and at J to 0 bases, leaving 14 bases not matched to a gene. CDR3 length: 17 residues. CDR3 bases: TGTGCCAGCTCCTTACCCGCGACAGGGTGGAGCTCCTACGAGCAGTACTTC. This sequence encodes CASSLPATGWSSYEQYF. Based on the CDR3 plus reference TRBV18 and TRBJ2-7, the full variable domain is NAGVMQNPRHLVRRRGQEARLRCSPMKGHSHVYWYRQLPEEGLKFMVYLQKENIIDESGMPKERFSAEFPKEGPSILRIQQVVRGDSAAYFCASSLPATGWSSYEQYFGPGTRLTVT.